Following are 29 T cell receptor beta chains from one sample sequenced in a study of shared clonotypes between healthy human individuals. Here immunoSEQ multiplex PCR was the method, and the copy in TCRdb shows in-frame clones only, minus some. In the table there are roughly 2.4 million clones, approximately 96% of which are singletons. Sequencing was performed on naive CD4+ T cells sorted from blood. Subset defined: CD45RA+ positively selected. These receptors were taken from a man aged 18 to 30 in good health.

The J gene is TRBJ2-1, the V gene TRBV15; D unresolved. This CDR3 spans 13 amino acids. From germline, CDR1 is LNHNV and CDR2 YYDKDF (reference sequence). The V gene lost 1 base and the J gene lost 4 bases, with 5 bases spanning the gap. CDR3 sequence reads: CATSRVSYNEQFF. In DNA, the CDR3 is TGTGCCACCAGCAGAGTATCATACAATGAGCAGTTCTTC.

This chain uses TRBV29-1 with TRBJ2-7, with D unclear. V was clipped by 1 base and J by 3 bases, with 7 bases between them. The germline CDR1 and CDR2 sequences are SQVTM and ANQGSEA. The CDR3 loop spans 12 amino acids. CDR3 residues: CSVEVNSYEQYF. The CDR3 nucleotides read TGCAGCGTTGAAGTTAACAGCTACGAGCAGTACTTC.

This chain uses TRBV2 with TRBJ2-7, with D perhaps matching TRBD1 (6 bases). Trimming left V 4 bases short and J 7 bases short, with 17 bases between. The CDR3 is 14 residues long. Germline V gives CDR1 SNHLY, CDR2 FYNNEI. The DNA for the CDR3 is TGTGCCAGCAGTGCCGGAGGACAGTCTAATGAGCAGTACTTC. It specifies CASSAGGQSNEQYF. Together with reference TRBV2 and TRBJ2-7, the CDR3 gives the full variable domain: EPEVTQTPSHQVTQMGQEVILRCVPISNHLYFYWYRQILGQKVEFLVSFYNNEISEKSEIFDDQFSVERPDGSNFTLKIRSTKLEDSAMYFCASSAGGQSNEQYFGPGTRLTVT.

The V gene is TRBV18, the J gene TRBJ1-2, with D perhaps TRBD1 (6 bases). V dropped 3 bases and J dropped 8 bases, with 16 bases sitting between them. This CDR3 contains 14 residues. From germline, CDR1 is KGHSH and CDR2 LQKENI. CDR3 nucleotides: TGTGCCAGCTCACCGAACAGGGAAGTGAGCGGCTACACCTTC. Translated: CASSPNREVSGYTF.

The V and J genes are TRBV5-5 and TRBJ2-7; weak D call: TRBD1 (5 bases). V shed 0 bases and J shed 2 bases, with 9 bases lying between them. Germline loops: CDR1 SGHKS, CDR2 YYEKEE (reference sequence). The CDR3 is made up of 14 amino acids. CDR3 residues: CASSLGRVPYEQYF. In DNA form, the CDR3 reads TGTGCCAGCAGCTTGGGCAGGGTGCCCTACGAGCAGTACTTC. Combining the CDR3 with reference TRBV5-5 and TRBJ2-7 gives the whole variable domain DAGVTQSPTHLIKTRGQQVTLRCSPISGHKSVSWYQQVLGQGPQFIFQYYEKEERGRGNFPDRFSARQFPNYSSELNVNALLLGDSALYLCASSLGRVPYEQYFGPGTRLTVT.

The chain couples TRBV19 to TRBJ1-1; D might be TRBD1 (5 bases). Germline assignment: CDR1 LNHDA and CDR2 SQIVND (reference sequence). V was clipped by 7 bases and J by 4 bases, with 19 bases between them. CDR3 length equals 15 residues. This chain's CDR3 is CASTKVGSGGTEAFF. DNA of the CDR3: TGTGCCAGTACCAAGGTTGGCAGCGGGGGCACTGAAGCTTTCTTT. The full variable domain, with the rest looked up from reference TRBV19 and TRBJ1-1, is DGGITQSPKYLFRKEGQNVTLSCEQNLNHDAMYWYRQDPGQGLRLIYYSQIVNDFQKGDIAEGYSVSREKKESFPLTVTSAQKNPTAFYLCASTKVGSGGTEAFFGQGTRLTVV.

This chain connects TRBV12-5 to TRBJ1-2; the D is unclear. V was shortened by 8 bases and J by 0 bases, with 13 bases between the two germline ends. CDR1 is LGHNT and CDR2 is FRNRAP in the germline V gene. The CDR3 sequence is 14 residues long. The CDR3 sequence is CASIGGSTNYGYTF. DNA of the CDR3: TGTGCTAGTATTGGAGGCAGTACTAACTATGGCTACACCTTC.

V is TRBV28 and J is TRBJ2-2; D call uncertain. The germline CDR1 and CDR2 sequences are MDHEN and SYDVKM. There are 17 residues in the CDR3. Between the trimmed V and J ends, which lost 5 bases and 0 bases, there was a span of 16 bases. The DNA for the CDR3 is TGTGCCAGCAGTCCATTAGGACGAAACGCGAACACCGGGGAGCTGTTTTTT. Its translation is CASSPLGRNANTGELFF. Full variable domain (missing parts from reference TRBV28 and TRBJ2-2): DVKVTQSSRYLVKRTGEKVFLECVQDMDHENMFWYRQDPGLGLRLIYFSYDVKMKEKGDIPEGYSVSREKKERFSLILESASTNQTSMYLCASSPLGRNANTGELFFGEGSRLTVL.

The CDR3 bases are TGTGCCAGCAGCTTGGGTCCAGGGCTCTACAATGAGCAGTTCTTC. Encoded protein: CASSLGPGLYNEQFF. The chain has TRBV5-6 and TRBJ2-1; possible D gene TRBD1, 5 bases. The germline V gene has CDR1 SGHDT and CDR2 YYEEEE. V lost 0 bases, J lost 3 bases, and 10 bases lay in between. The CDR3 sequence is 15 residues long. The complete variable domain, with remaining parts taken from reference TRBV5-6 and TRBJ2-1, reads DAGVTQSPTHLIKTRGQQVTLRCSPKSGHDTVSWYQQALGQGPQFIFQYYEEEERQRGNFPDRFSGHQFPNYSSELNVNALLLGDSALYLCASSLGPGLYNEQFFGPGTRLTVL.

The rearrangement joins TRBV5-1 to TRBJ1-1, with D tentatively TRBD1 (6 bases). The CDR3 totals 16 residues. Trimming left V 2 bases short and J 6 bases short, with 20 bases between. Germline V CDR1 and CDR2: SGHRS, YFSETQ. The CDR3 is CASSLSPSLAGAEAFF. CDR3 DNA sequence: TGCGCCAGCAGCTTATCCCCCTCGTTGGCAGGGGCTGAAGCTTTCTTT. Variable domain in full (rest from reference TRBV5-1 and TRBJ1-1): KAGVTQTPRYLIKTRGQQVTLSCSPISGHRSVSWYQQTPGQGLQFLFEYFSETQRNKGNFPGRFSGRQFSNSRSEMNVSTLELGDSALYLCASSLSPSLAGAEAFFGQGTRLTVV.

This rearrangement joins TRBV19 to TRBJ1-6, with D unclear. V lost 5 bases and J 10 bases, leaving 15 bases between the germline ends. Germline-derived CDR1 and CDR2 are LNHDA and SQIVND (reference sequence). The CDR3 extends over 14 amino acids. The CDR3 region is CASSLGIAASPLHF. CDR3 DNA sequence: TGTGCCAGTAGTCTCGGCATCGCGGCCTCACCCCTCCACTTT.

This chain joins TRBV27 and TRBJ1-2, with a weak D call TRBD1 (6 bases). The CDR3 spans 17 residues. V lost 2 bases and J lost 3, with 19 bases in between. The germline V gene has CDR1 MNHEY and CDR2 SMNVEV (reference sequence). The CDR3: CASSLDLDWGRYYGYTF. In DNA, the CDR3 is TGTGCCAGCAGTTTAGATTTAGATTGGGGGCGGTACTATGGCTACACCTTC.

This clone was observed once. The chain combines TRBV11-1 with TRBJ2-7, with D perhaps TRBD2 (6 bases). The ends were cut back, 2 bases at V and 2 bases at J, with 13 bases in the middle. This CDR3 region has 15 residues. Germline CDR1 reads SGHAT; CDR2 reads FQDESV (reference sequence). The CDR3 sequence: CASSLMGLGTYEQYF. The CDR3 region has the DNA TGTGCCAGCAGCTTAATGGGACTTGGCACCTACGAGCAGTACTTC.

The chain combines TRBV2 with TRBJ2-2; 11 bases agree with TRBD1. The J segment lost 4 bases and the V segment lost 5 bases, leaving 3 bases of the junction unmatched. The germline gives CDR1 SNHLY, CDR2 FYNNEI. This CDR3 contains 15 residues. This CDR3 is CASSPGTGGTGELFF. The DNA for the CDR3 is TGTGCCAGCAGTCCCGGGACAGGGGGCACCGGGGAGCTGTTTTTT.

This clone has a single count. The chain employs TRBV11-2 and TRBJ1-4, with D perhaps TRBD1 (5 bases). Germline loops: CDR1 SGHAT, CDR2 FQNNGV. The V end was cut by 0 bases, the J end by 3 bases, with 11 bases between. The CDR3 is 16 amino acids. The chain's CDR3 is CASSLDRGAANEKLFF. In DNA, the CDR3 is TGTGCCAGCAGCTTAGATCGGGGCGCCGCTAATGAAAAACTGTTTTTT.

The genes are TRBV25-1 and TRBJ1-2; no clear D gene. Germline V gives CDR1 MGHDK, CDR2 SYGVNS. The CDR3 totals 14 residues. V shed 0 bases and J shed 3 bases, with 8 bases lying between them. The CDR3 DNA reads as TGTGCCAGCAGTGAATATATGTCAGACTATGGCTACACCTTC. Amino acid sequence: CASSEYMSDYGYTF.

The CDR3 bases are TGTGCCAGCAGCTTAGCGGACACCATATATTTT. Translation: CASSLADTIYF. The chain employs TRBV7-9 and TRBJ1-3; no definite D call. V was trimmed by 0 bases and J by 8 bases, leaving 2 bases between them. The CDR3 length is 11 residues. Germline V gene data show CDR1 as SEHNR and CDR2 as FQNEAQ (reference sequence).

The V call is TRBV18, the J call TRBJ1-4, with D unresolved. This CDR3 contains 15 residues. Germline CDR1 is KGHSH and CDR2 is LQKENI. Trimming cost V 3 bases and J 1 base, with 9 bases left between them. This chain's CDR3 is CASSPSKGTNEKLFF. The CDR3 DNA reads as TGTGCCAGCTCACCTTCAAAAGGAACTAATGAAAAACTGTTTTTT.

The chain employs TRBV7-9 and TRBJ2-7; D may match TRBD1 or TRBD2 (5 bases each). CDR1 SEHNR and CDR2 FQNEAQ come from the germline V gene (reference sequence). The CDR3 has 15 residues. Between the trimmed V and J ends, which lost 3 bases and 2 bases, there was a span of 14 bases. CDR3 in DNA: TGTGCCAGCAGCTTCAAGGGACCCCGGACCTACGAGCAGTACTTC. It specifies CASSFKGPRTYEQYF.

The chain combines TRBV2 with TRBJ1-5; D is unclear. Trimming left V 8 bases short and J 8 bases short, with 19 bases between. The V gene's germline CDR1 is SNHLY and CDR2 FYNNEI. The CDR3 is 14 residues long. The CDR3 protein is CASRKTDGVEPQHF. The CDR3 bases are TGTGCCAGCCGCAAGACGGACGGCGTCGAGCCCCAGCATTTT. Full variable domain (missing parts from reference TRBV2 and TRBJ1-5): EPEVTQTPSHQVTQMGQEVILRCVPISNHLYFYWYRQILGQKVEFLVSFYNNEISEKSEIFDDQFSVERPDGSNFTLKIRSTKLEDSAMYFCASRKTDGVEPQHFGDGTRLSIL.

This clone is a singleton in its sample. The CDR3 DNA sequence: TGCAGCGTTGCGGACGGGGGATCTGGAAACACCATATATTTT. Its translation: CSVADGGSGNTIYF. The gene calls are TRBV29-1 and TRBJ1-3; possibly TRBD1 for D (5 bases). V lost 4 bases and J lost 1, with 11 bases in between. The V gene's germline CDR1 is SQVTM and CDR2 ANQGSEA. The CDR3 has 14 residues.

This chain connects TRBV6-6 to TRBJ2-7, with D possibly TRBD1 on 5 matching bases. V lost 5 bases to trimming and J lost 5 bases, with 19 bases between them. This CDR3 is 15 amino acids long. The germline V gene encodes CDR1 MNHNY and CDR2 SVGAGI (reference sequence). CDR3 in amino acids: CASSQAGQGKDEQYF. The CDR3 DNA is TGTGCCAGCAGTCAGGCCGGTCAGGGCAAAGACGAGCAGTACTTC.

This CDR3 is CASSYSIFSSDTQYF. The CDR3, as DNA: TGTGCCAGCAGTTACTCGATCTTCTCGTCAGATACGCAGTATTTT. The chain uses TRBV6-6 and TRBJ2-3; D unclear. Germline V gene sequence: CDR1 MNHNY, CDR2 SVGAGI (reference sequence). Trimming took 0 bases from V and 4 from J, leaving 11 bases between them. The length of the CDR3 is 15 residues.

Note on this clone: Other nucleotide sequences in the sample specify the same CDR3. V usage is TRBV5-1 and J usage is TRBJ1-3, with D uncertain. The CDR3 extends over 15 amino acids. The V and J ends lost 0 bases and 0 bases respectively, with 7 bases between them. Germline V gene data show CDR1 as SGHRS and CDR2 as YFSETQ. CDR3 nucleotide sequence: TGCGCCAGCAGCTTGGGACCTTACTCTGGAAACACCATATATTTT. It translates to CASSLGPYSGNTIYF.

Concerning this clone itself: Other DNA sequences of this sample code for an identical CDR3. The chain has TRBV6-5 and TRBJ2-6, with D hard to call. Germline V gives CDR1 MNHEY, CDR2 SVGAGI. The germline V and J ends were trimmed by 6 bases and 0 bases, with 6 bases remaining between them. The length of the CDR3 is 14 residues. The CDR3, as DNA: TGTGCCAGCAGGGTAGACTCTGGGGCCAACGTCCTGACTTTC. Translated, it gives CASRVDSGANVLTF.

The genes are TRBV6-6 and TRBJ2-4, with D unresolved. V lost 6 bases, J lost 4 bases, and 16 bases lay in between. The CDR3 extends over 15 amino acids. CDR1 is MNHNY, CDR2 SVGAGI, per germline (reference sequence). This CDR3 reads CASSKVDESKNIQYF. Written as DNA, the CDR3 is TGTGCCAGCAGCAAGGTGGACGAGTCAAAAAACATTCAGTACTTC.

The rearrangement joins TRBV7-9 to TRBJ2-6; D is unresolved. This CDR3 comprises 16 residues. Per germline, CDR1 SEHNR and CDR2 FQNEAQ (reference sequence). V lost 1 base and J lost 0, with 7 bases in between. CDR3 region: CASSLDSLSGANVLTF. Written as DNA, the CDR3 is TGTGCCAGCAGCTTAGATTCTCTCTCTGGGGCCAACGTCCTGACTTTC.

The chain recombines TRBV5-4 with TRBJ1-4, with TRBD1 matching over 7 bases. The ends lost 0 bases at V and 10 bases at J; junction bases unmatched: 6. This CDR3 has 14 residues. CDR1 SGHNT and CDR2 YYREEE come from the germline V gene (reference sequence). DNA for the CDR3: TGTGCCAGCAGCTTGGCGGCAGGGGGTACAAAACTGTTTTTT. Translated, it gives CASSLAAGGTKLFF.

The count of this clone is one. The CDR3 protein is CASSPGTAHYNEQFF. The CDR3 nucleotides are TGTGCCAGTAGTCCCGGGACAGCCCACTACAATGAGCAGTTCTTC. The rearrangement joins TRBV19 to TRBJ2-1; 7 positions match TRBD1. The CDR3 is made up of 15 amino acids. Germline CDR1 and CDR2: LNHDA and SQIVND (reference sequence). V lost 5 bases and J lost 3; bases outside the gene matches: 7.